This TCR beta chain comes out of a study of identifying expanded T cells in peripheral blood. Comments on this clone: No antigen is known for it.

The V end lost 0 bases, the J end lost 7 bases, and 9 bases lay between the germline ends. This CDR3 is 13 amino acids long. Per germline, CDR1 MNHNY and CDR2 SVGAGI (reference sequence). Collection occurred without any documented infections or immune events in donors. Study-wide results and caveats: Clone count variance between roughly 2-week samples rose with total template count. Differentially abundant clones: 1 to 1.5 between replicates, about 15 at two to three weeks, less than 25 at four.

Data came from immunoSEQ multiplex PCR; TCRdb stores just in-frame clones and leaves some out. The table includes approximately 57,000 clones, around 90% detected once. The V call is TRBV6-6, the J call TRBJ1-1; no clear D gene. The TCR originated in a person between 18 and 75 years old in good health. Sequencing was performed on blood. CDR3 sequence: CASSYSAGLEAFF. CDR3 coding DNA: TGTGCCAGCAGTTACTCTGCAGGCCTTGAAGCTTTCTTT.